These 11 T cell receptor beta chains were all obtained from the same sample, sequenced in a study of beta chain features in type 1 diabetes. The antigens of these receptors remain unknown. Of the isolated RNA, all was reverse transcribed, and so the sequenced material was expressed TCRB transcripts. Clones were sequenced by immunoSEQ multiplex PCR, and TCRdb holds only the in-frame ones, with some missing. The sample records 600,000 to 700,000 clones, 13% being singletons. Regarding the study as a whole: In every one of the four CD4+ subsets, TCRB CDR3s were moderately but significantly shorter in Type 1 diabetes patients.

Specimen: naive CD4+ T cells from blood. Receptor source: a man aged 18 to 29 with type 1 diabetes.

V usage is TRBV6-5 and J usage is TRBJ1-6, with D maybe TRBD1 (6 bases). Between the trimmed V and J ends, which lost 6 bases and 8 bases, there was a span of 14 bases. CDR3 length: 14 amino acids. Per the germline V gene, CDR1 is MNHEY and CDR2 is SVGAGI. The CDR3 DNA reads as TGTGCCAGCAGGTTACAGGGTTGGGATTCACCCCTCCACTTT. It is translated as CASRLQGWDSPLHF.

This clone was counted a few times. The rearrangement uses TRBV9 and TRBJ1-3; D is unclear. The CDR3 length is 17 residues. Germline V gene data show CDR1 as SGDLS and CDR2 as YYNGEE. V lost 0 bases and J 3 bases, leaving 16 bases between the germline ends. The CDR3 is CASSVDGGSFFGNTIYF. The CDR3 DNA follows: TGTGCCAGCAGCGTAGATGGTGGGAGTTTCTTTGGAAACACCATATATTTT.

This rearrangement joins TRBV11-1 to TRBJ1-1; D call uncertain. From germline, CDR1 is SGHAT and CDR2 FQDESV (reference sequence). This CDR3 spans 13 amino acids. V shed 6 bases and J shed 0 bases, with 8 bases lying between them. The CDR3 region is CASRVYLNTEAFF. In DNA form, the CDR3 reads TGTGCCAGCAGGGTTTATCTGAACACTGAAGCTTTCTTT.

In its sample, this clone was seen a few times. For the CDR3, the DNA is TGTGCCAGCAGTCCGGGGGAGAACTATGGCTACACCTTC. This encodes CASSPGENYGYTF. The rearrangement uses TRBV7-9 and TRBJ1-2; D possibly corresponds to TRBD1 (5 bases). V dropped 6 bases and J dropped 2 bases, with 10 bases sitting between them. The CDR3 is 13 residues long. The germline gives CDR1 SEHNR, CDR2 FQNEAQ (reference sequence).

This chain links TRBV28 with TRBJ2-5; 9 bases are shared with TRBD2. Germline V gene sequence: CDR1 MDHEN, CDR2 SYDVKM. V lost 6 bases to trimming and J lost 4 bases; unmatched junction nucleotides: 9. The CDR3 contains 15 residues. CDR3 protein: CASRSAGGPGETQYF. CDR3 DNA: TGTGCCAGCAGATCCGCGGGGGGGCCAGGAGAGACCCAGTACTTC. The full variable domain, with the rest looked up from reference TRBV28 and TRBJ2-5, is DVKVTQSSRYLVKRTGEKVFLECVQDMDHENMFWYRQDPGLGLRLIYFSYDVKMKEKGDIPEGYSVSREKKERFSLILESASTNQTSMYLCASRSAGGPGETQYFGPGTRLLVL.

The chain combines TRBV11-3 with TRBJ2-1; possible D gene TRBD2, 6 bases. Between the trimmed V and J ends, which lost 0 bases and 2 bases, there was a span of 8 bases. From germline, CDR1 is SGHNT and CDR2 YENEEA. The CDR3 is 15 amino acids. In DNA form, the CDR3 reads TGTGCCAGCAGCTTAGATTGGACTACCTACAATGAGCAGTTCTTC. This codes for CASSLDWTTYNEQFF.

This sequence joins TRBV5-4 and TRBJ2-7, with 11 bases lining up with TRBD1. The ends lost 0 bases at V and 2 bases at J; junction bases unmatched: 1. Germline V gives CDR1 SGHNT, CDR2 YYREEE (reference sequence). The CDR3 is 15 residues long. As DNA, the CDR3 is TGTGCCAGCAGCTTGGCGGGACAGGGGGCCTACGAGCAGTACTTC. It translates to CASSLAGQGAYEQYF.

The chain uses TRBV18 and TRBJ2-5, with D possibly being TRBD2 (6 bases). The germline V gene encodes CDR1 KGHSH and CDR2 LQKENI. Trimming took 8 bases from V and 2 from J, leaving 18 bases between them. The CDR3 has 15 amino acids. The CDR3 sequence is CASTPRAGSQETQYF. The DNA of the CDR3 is TGTGCCAGCACTCCGAGGGCGGGGAGTCAAGAGACCCAGTACTTC.

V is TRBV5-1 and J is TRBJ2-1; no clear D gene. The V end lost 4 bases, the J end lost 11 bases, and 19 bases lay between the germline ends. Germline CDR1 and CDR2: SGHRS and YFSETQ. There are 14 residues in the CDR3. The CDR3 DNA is TGCGCCAGCAGCCCACATGATTTAGGCGTGCAGCAGTTCTTC. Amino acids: CASSPHDLGVQQFF.

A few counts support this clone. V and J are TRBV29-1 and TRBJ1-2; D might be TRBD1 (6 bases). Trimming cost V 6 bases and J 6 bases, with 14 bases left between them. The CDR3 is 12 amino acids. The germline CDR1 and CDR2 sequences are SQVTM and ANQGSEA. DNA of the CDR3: TGCAGCGTCGCCAGAGGGGGGGATGGCTACACCTTC. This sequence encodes CSVARGGDGYTF.

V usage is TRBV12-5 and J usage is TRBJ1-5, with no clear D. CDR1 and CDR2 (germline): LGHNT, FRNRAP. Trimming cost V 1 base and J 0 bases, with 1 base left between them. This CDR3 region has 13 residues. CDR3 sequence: CASGLDSNQPQHF. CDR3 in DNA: TGTGCTAGTGGTTTGGATAGCAATCAGCCCCAGCATTTT.